Below, 2 T cell receptor beta chains from the same sample are listed, as sequenced in a study of blood T cell repertoires in COVID-19. The assay was immunoSEQ multiplex PCR, and TCRdb's table has in-frame clones only and misses some. The sample contains approximately 250,000 clones, over 80% of which appear only once. The sample consisted of PBMCs or T cells enriched from blood (not recorded which). The receptors were sampled from a young woman with acute COVID-19.

The V gene is TRBV28, the J gene TRBJ2-1, with 7 bases aligning to TRBD2. Per germline, CDR1 MDHEN and CDR2 SYDVKM. Losses at the gene ends were 5 bases for V and 6 bases for J; bases not matched to a gene: 7. This CDR3 spans 14 amino acids. The CDR3 is CASSLIAGLNEQFF. Written as DNA, the CDR3 is TGTGCCAGCAGTCTTATAGCGGGTCTCAATGAGCAGTTCTTC.

Comments on this clone: Other DNA sequences in this specimen translate into the identical CDR3. V and J are TRBV18 and TRBJ2-7; 9 bases agree with TRBD2. The CDR3 loop spans 14 amino acids. V shed 2 bases and J 6 bases; nucleotides not matched to a gene: 5. CDR1 is KGHSH, CDR2 LQKENI, per germline. CDR3 sequence reads: CASSPLPREGEQYF. CDR3 coding DNA: TGTGCCAGCTCACCATTGCCGCGGGAGGGCGAGCAGTACTTC.